Here is one T cell receptor beta chain with its context. Its antigen is not yet known. Base qualities were left out, and no much larger clone turns up one base away. These data originate in a study of blood T cell repertoires in COVID-19 (dated by TCRdb to 2020 to 2021). At the level of the whole study: Collaborator samples came from the United States, Italy and Spain and covered acute and convalescent phases of COVID-19. The material from the prospective study consisted of cDNA or gDNA derived from T cells, B-cell-depleted T cells, or PBMCs. Deeply sampled blood TCRbeta repertoires from subjects exposed to, actively infected with, or recovered from COVID-19 were included in the dataset. The repertoires were released in a freely available public database intended as a resource for research on the immune response to SARS-CoV-2. Samples came from the ongoing ImmuneRACE study (first 160 participants) plus 1,254 subjects from 6 global collaborators. A de-identified subject ID, COVID-19 status, age in years and sex were almost always included in the sample metadata. HLA class I and class II types, where available, came from metadata supplied by the sample provider rather than from assay-based typing. Broader findings and caveats from the paper: Clinical and demographic metadata were provided uncurated, with the amount varying by source and participant.

TCRbeta CDR3 regions were amplified from genomic DNA by means of the immunoSEQ Assay, a bias-controlled multiplex PCR. The study's own analysis went as follows. Within the assay, amplification of reference gene primers was used to estimate how many nucleated cells each sample contained. Sequence reads were collapsed and filtered to measure the absolute abundance of every unique TCRbeta CDR3 rearrangement. For each sample, productive Simpson clonality was calculated by taking the square root of Simpson's diversity index across productive rearrangements. TCRdb took this table from immuneACCESS and kept in-frame rearrangements with V and J called. Such tables lack part of the clones; where checked against another copy, unresolved V genes explain under half of the gap, and the rest is unexplained. The D gene and trimming were derived from the DNA, and the V and J assignments and clone size from that table. Here the sample has tens of thousands of clones; roughly four fifths occur a single time. The leading ten clones occupy roughly 12% of the sample.

At one collaborating source in Seattle, patients were enrolled during active infection and were followed longitudinally through the course of disease. Collaborating institutions collected whole blood in K2EDTA tubes following their own protocols. For TCRbeta analysis, collaborators shipped samples in one of three forms: frozen whole blood, isolated PBMCs, or DNA extracted from either of those sample types. This sequence originates from a man aged 80 or over with COVID-19, enrolled during active disease. Specimen: peripheral blood.

At the DNA level, the sequence is TGTGCCAGTGAAACAGGGGGCAATTGGGTCGGGGAGCTGTTTTTT. This is translated as CASETGGNWVGELFF. This sequence uses TRBV19 and TRBJ2-2, with 9 middle bases fitting TRBD1. V has 8 bases trimmed and J has 7 bases trimmed; junction bases matching no gene number 11. The CDR3 numbers 15 residues from cysteine through phenylalanine. Only the CDR3 part of the read is kept: 45 bases, read in frame from the first base. The germline V gene encodes CDR1 LNHDA and CDR2 SQIVND (reference sequence).